This T cell receptor (beta chain) was captured by sequencing in a study of blood T cell repertoires in COVID-19. Looking at the study overall: Samples taken during acute and convalescent COVID-19 were collected in the United States, Italy and Spain. T cells, B-cell-depleted T cells, or PBMCs supplied cDNA or gDNA.

Looked up from germline, CDR1 is SGHRS and CDR2 is YFSETQ. The CDR3 has 16 amino acids. Germline trimming cut 4 bases from V and 7 bases from J; bases unmatched to any gene: 11. In the authors' workflow: Estimation of nucleated cell counts relied on the amplification of reference gene primers. Sequenced by immunoSEQ multiplex PCR; TCRdb stores in-frame clones only, minus some. The DNA was the basis for D and trimming; V, J and clone size are from that table. This table holds a few hundred thousand clones, roughly 77% found once. Sequencing was carried out using peripheral blood. This clonotype originated in a human donor with acute or convalescent COVID-19. The donor label of this sample is uncertain. V usage is TRBV5-1 and J usage is TRBJ1-5; 10 nucleotides match TRBD1. CDR3 sequence: CASSPSGTGVGQPQHF. Written as DNA, the CDR3 is TGCGCCAGCAGCCCCTCCGGGACAGGGGTGGGCCAGCCCCAGCATTTT.